One T cell receptor (beta chain) is described in this entry. Antigen: not known. CDR1 SQVTM and CDR2 ANQGSEA come from the germline V gene. The length of the CDR3 is 16 residues. The data were taken from a study of T cell responses to AZD1222 COVID-19 vaccine. Study-wide points: There were mostly white British donors and more females than males, and clonal diversity was possibly underestimated. Among those given AZD1222, only five or six were seropositive at baseline. Reports indicate that nearly half of spike-specific TCRs are directed at unmutated variant regions. Repertoires were sampled only after the peak T cell response.

The protocol was immunoSEQ multiplex PCR, while the TCRdb copy is restricted to in-frame clones and leaves out a portion. The sample has 130,000 to 150,000 clones; 91% are singletons. The chain combines TRBV29-1 with TRBJ2-6, with D perhaps assigned TRBD1 or TRBD2 (6 bases each). The sequence came from an adult in good health. The sequenced sample was peripheral blood, obtained on day 0 of AZD1222 vaccination. The CDR3 DNA reads TGCAGTGTCGGGGGCCCCGACCCTTCTGGGGCCAACGTCCTGACTTTC. It yields the protein CSVGGPDPSGANVLTF. Variable domain in full (rest from reference TRBV29-1 and TRBJ2-6): SAVISQKPSRDICQRGTSLTIQCQVDSQVTMMFWYRQQPGQSLTLIATANQGSEATYESGFVIDKFPISRPNLTFSTLTVSNMSPEDSSIYLCSVGGPDPSGANVLTFGAGSRLTVL.